This T cell receptor beta chain came from a study of blood T cells in healthy people across ages (dated by TCRdb to the mid-2010s). With respect to the entire study: In model experiments, roughly one uniquely barcoded TCR beta cDNA molecule per two T cells was captured by template switching. Age-related changes in TCR beta repertoire diversity were measured in the study by deep sequencing normalized with unique cDNA molecular identifiers. Two additional independent replicas of 1 million unique cDNA reads from the same blood draw were analyzed for two donors (one aged 18 to 30 and one aged 80 or older). The donors were split into four age groups: young (average around 15 years), middle-aged (about 40), aged (around 67) and long-lived (roughly 86). To avoid experimental bias, donors of different ages were distributed randomly across sequencing lanes.

Systemically healthy Caucasian individuals from Russia, 35 to 40 in total and aged roughly 6 to 95 years, were included as donors. Each donor gave about 10 milliliters of peripheral blood, drawn into EDTA-treated Vacutainer tubes. PBMCs were isolated by Ficoll-Paque density-gradient centrifugation, with at least 6 million obtained per sample. Total RNA, at least 6 micrograms per sample, was extracted from PBMCs with Trizol reagent. Naive CD45RAhigh/CD27high T cell percentages were measured by flow cytometry on a PBMC aliquot from every donor. About this clonotype itself: Its antigen remains undetermined. Base qualities are not recorded, but no much larger clone differs from it by a single base.

Study-wide conclusions, independent of this receptor: Total diversity estimates from one million sequenced T cells were considered lower bounds and underestimates. The long-lived group showed more naive CD4+ T cells, fewer expanded clones and increased TCR diversity than the aged group, suggesting age selection. Conclusive comparison of naive and antigen-experienced compartments was prevented by the profiling of bulk unsorted PBMCs. A strong correlation was found between observed TCR beta diversity and the percentage of naive T cells measured by flow cytometry. As age increased, observed TCR beta diversity per million T cells dropped in a roughly linear way, and a significant reduction was already evident by age about 40. Because donor CMV infection status was unknown, age-related changes in expanded clonotypes were potentially confounded.

CDR3 length: 14 amino acids, cysteine to phenylalanine. Only CDR3 DNA is held: 42 bases, read in frame from base 1. The CDR1 and CDR2 encoded by the germline V gene (reference sequence) are LGHDT and YNNKEL. V and J are trimmed by 6 bases and 6 bases, and the gene matches miss 5 bases of the junction. The library was prepared using 5' RACE. The instrument was an Illumina HiSeq 2500. The second PCR ran for about 7 to 11 cycles and used a J-beta primer mix along with a sample-barcoded 5' primer. A unique molecular identifier was introduced onto each TCR beta cDNA molecule by a template-switch 5' adaptor carrying 12 random nucleotides. Each sample yielded at least 2.5 million CDR3-containing paired-end reads. The Mint cDNA synthesis kit, primed by a TRBC-specific oligonucleotide, was used to synthesize first-strand cDNA from all RNA. After uracil-DNA glycosylase treatment, a first 18-cycle PCR used universal primers M1SS and BC2_uni_R on all cDNA. In the source study's methods: Each sample was normalized by randomly selecting 1 million high-quality reads, each carrying a distinct molecular identifier. Reads with shared molecular identifiers were discarded instead of being binned into consensus sequences. MiTCR, run with a Q25 quality threshold and the strictest error-elimination algorithm, handled CDR3 identification, clonotype clustering and error correction. A nonparametric unseen species model with Euler transformation was used to estimate lower-bound total TCR beta diversity. TCRdb ran its own pipeline on the public reads, namely fastp trimming at Q25 and MiXCR clone calling, and kept in-frame beta chains. Each CDR3 protein appears once, grouped with its most common genes and DNA. TCRdb's processing, not the authors' own work, is the source of the V and J calls. For this sample the table gives some 690,000 distinct CDR3 sequences, of which 20% to 25% were detected only once. The ten most abundant clones make up roughly 22% of the sample.

The receptor's source is a man between 65 and 85 years old in good health. Source material: blood. The chain is made from TRBV3-1 and TRBJ2-1, with 10 bases in between that match TRBD2. The bases are TGTGCCAGCAGTACTAGCGGGGCAGCCAATGAGCAGTTCTTC. It translates to CASSTSGAANEQFF.